This T cell receptor beta chain was identified during a study of T cell responses to AZD1222 COVID-19 vaccine. Sequencing used immunoSEQ multiplex PCR; TCRdb keeps in-frame clones, though not all of them. The sample has about 84,000 clones, around 85% seen once. Germline CDR1 is MNHEY and CDR2 is SMNVEV (reference sequence). V was trimmed by 2 bases and J by 2 bases, leaving 9 bases between them. This CDR3 comprises 14 residues. The sequences come from peripheral blood, collected 28 days after the second AZD1222 dose. The TCR sequence derives from an adult who received the AZD1222 COVID-19 vaccine. V is TRBV27 and J is TRBJ1-2, with D possibly TRBD1 on 5 matching bases. The CDR3 region is CASSLGAGNYGYTF. In DNA, the CDR3 is TGTGCCAGCAGTTTAGGTGCAGGGAACTATGGCTACACCTTC.